This is a list of T cell receptor beta chains from one sample in a study of blood T cell repertoires in COVID-19. The protocol was immunoSEQ multiplex PCR, while the TCRdb copy is restricted to in-frame clones and leaves out a portion. In the table there are more than 250,000 clones, more than 75% of which are singletons. The source material was peripheral blood. These receptors were obtained from a woman aged 30 to 39 who had recovered from COVID-19. Each CDR3 is given with its conserved first and last residue. The D gene is left open where the match is weak. Size tells how often a clone was seen (once, few, many) or the class of an expanded clone, and some rows leave it out.

clone size,V gene,CDR3 length,D gene,J gene,CDR3 protein,CDR3 DNA
-,TRBV6-6,13,-,TRBJ1-2,CASSYSGQNGYTF,TGTGCCAGCAGTTACTCGGGACAAAATGGCTACACCTTC
-,TRBV6-1,14,-,TRBJ1-2,CASSESPGPYGYTF,TGTGCCAGCAGTGAATCCCCAGGGCCTTATGGCTACACCTTC
-,TRBV28,16,TRBD1,TRBJ2-1,CASCGTGGVSYNEQFF,TGTGCCAGCTGTGGGACAGGGGGCGTCTCCTACAATGAGCAGTTCTTC
-,TRBV5-5,16,TRBD2,TRBJ2-5,CASSLGLAGGQETQYF,TGTGCCAGCAGCTTAGGACTAGCGGGAGGCCAAGAGACCCAGTACTTC
once,TRBV5-5,15,TRBD1,TRBJ1-4,CASSRATGEGEKLFF,TGTGCCAGCAGCCGAGCGACAGGGGAAGGTGAAAAACTGTTTTTT
-,TRBV4-1,14,-,TRBJ1-3,CASSQETGKVTIYF,TGCGCCAGCAGCCAAGAAACAGGGAAGGTCACCATATATTTT
-,TRBV5-4,13,-,TRBJ1-1,CASSLDRFAEAFF,TGTGCCAGCAGCTTGGACAGATTCGCTGAAGCTTTCTTT
-,TRBV7-9,18,-,TRBJ2-2,CASHRGHIDALNTGELFF,TGTGCCAGCCATCGAGGACACATAGATGCTCTGAACACCGGGGAGCTGTTTTTT
-,TRBV5-5,15,-,TRBJ1-5,CASSPRTVGGQPQHF,TGTGCCAGCAGTCCCAGAACTGTGGGGGGTCAGCCCCAGCATTTT
-,TRBV27,14,-,TRBJ1-2,CASSFQGADYGYTF,TGTGCCAGCAGTTTTCAAGGGGCAGACTATGGCTACACCTTC
many,TRBV3-1/TRBV3-2,16,-,TRBJ1-6,CASSVGGSSYNSPLHF,TGTGCCAGCAGCGTGGGGGGGAGCTCCTATAATTCACCCCTCCACTTT
many,TRBV7-2,15,TRBD1,TRBJ1-3,CASSAMTGSGNTIYF,TGTGCCAGCAGCGCGATGACAGGGTCTGGAAACACCATATATTTT
-,TRBV10-1,11,-,TRBJ1-6,CASRAASPLHF,TGCGCCAGCAGAGCGGCCTCACCCCTCCACTTT
-,TRBV6-1,14,-,TRBJ1-5,CASSEASRNQPQHF,TGTGCCAGCAGTGAAGCTTCCAGGAATCAGCCCCAGCATTTT
-,TRBV29-1,16,TRBD2,TRBJ2-7,CSVFGRTSGTSYEQYF,TGCAGCGTCTTCGGGAGGACTAGCGGGACCTCCTACGAGCAGTACTTC
-,TRBV4-2,16,-,TRBJ2-6,CASSQAAGSGANVLTF,TGTGCCAGCAGCCAAGCGGCCGGGTCTGGGGCCAACGTCCTGACTTTC
once,TRBV5-6,15,TRBD2,TRBJ2-1,CASSWTSGRYNEQFF,TGTGCCAGCAGCTGGACTAGCGGGAGGTACAATGAGCAGTTCTTC
once,TRBV27,14,TRBD1,TRBJ2-7,CASSRTGGSYEQYF,TGTGCCAGCAGCCGGACAGGAGGCTCCTACGAGCAGTACTTC
-,TRBV9,15,-,TRBJ2-2,CASRVTGANTGELFF,TGTGCCAGCAGGGTTACGGGAGCGAACACCGGGGAGCTGTTTTTT
-,TRBV19,14,TRBD1,TRBJ2-7,CASTAGTGPYEQYF,TGTGCCAGTACCGCCGGGACAGGCCCCTACGAGCAGTACTTC